This TCR beta chain was captured by sequencing in a study of CD8 T cells in ankylosing spondylitis. As concerns this clonotype: What it binds is not known.

TCRdb re-analysed the 5' RACE reads in MiXCR, keeping a single row per CDR3 protein. This table has under 550,000 distinct CDR3 sequences, roughly a quarter appearing once. Study-level results: A motif in TCR beta, a set of about 8 highly homologous variants, appeared characteristic of ankylosing spondylitis blood. A subset of motif variants has previously been described in the synovial fluid and blood of reactive arthritis. The clones that were linked to disease were reported to be significantly enriched in matched synovial fluid samples from ankylosing spondylitis patients. Disease-linked clones were found to be CD8+ and relatively rare in peripheral blood.

This CDR3 spans 15 amino acids. CDR1 and CDR2 (germline): DFQATT, SNEGSKA (reference sequence). Trimming stripped 1 base from V and 8 bases from J, with 19 bases between. The receptor's source is a male donor with ankylosing spondylitis. The rearrangement links TRBV20-1 to TRBJ2-3; D tentatively fits TRBD1 or TRBD2 (5 bases each). The sequenced sample was blood, either unsorted or a sorted T cell fraction (not recorded which). The CDR3 sequence: CSARVPVEGSGTQYF. The CDR3 nucleotides read TGCAGTGCTAGAGTCCCCGTCGAGGGGAGCGGTACGCAGTATTTT.